The present T cell receptor (beta chain) was sequenced within a study of T cells in Graves' hyperthyroidism and ophthalmopathy. Study-level information: Blood from the periphery was taken at initial diagnosis, before any treatment.

Germline CDR1 LNHDA, CDR2 SQIVND (reference sequence). The CDR3 runs to 11 residues. Between the trimmed V and J ends, which lost 11 bases and 3 bases, there was a span of 8 bases. TCR beta CDR3 region amplification was performed from RNA transcripts. HTBI primers were employed in a first-round RT-PCR of the TCR CDR3. In TCRdb, the multiplex PCR reads were re-called with MiXCR into one record per CDR3 protein. The sample yields 250,000 to 300,000 distinct CDR3 sequences, about a sixth seen once. The sample taken for sequencing was blood. This chain uses TRBV19 with TRBJ1-5; no clear D. This TCR derives from a woman in her fifties or sixties with Graves' ophthalmopathy. CDR3 bases: TGTGCCGCGGGGTTCAATCAGCCCCAGCATTTT. It yields the protein CAAGFNQPQHF.